Reported below is one T cell receptor (beta chain). The table came from immunoSEQ multiplex PCR; TCRdb's copy has only in-frame clones and leaves some out. The top ten hold less than 8.5% of the sample, which has roughly 110,000 clones, around nine tenths seen once. This specimen comes from a study of blood T cell repertoires in COVID-19. The CDR3 is 15 amino acids. Germline trimming cut 2 bases from V and 8 bases from J; bases unmatched to any gene: 9. The germline gives CDR1 MNHEY, CDR2 SMNVEV (reference sequence). The sequenced sample was peripheral blood. J is TRBJ1-2 and V is TRBV27, with TRBD1 matching 9 bases. The source of this sequence is a woman in her 70s who had recovered from COVID-19. The CDR3 loop reads CASSLRDRVPGGYTF. The CDR3 DNA follows: TGTGCCAGCAGTTTAAGGGACAGGGTTCCCGGCGGCTACACCTTC.